This T cell receptor (beta chain) was identified during a study of T-cell memory formation after mild COVID-19. At the level of the study: TCR clusters were mostly donor specific.

The length of the CDR3 is 16 residues. Germline CDR1 reads MGHDK; CDR2 reads SYGVNS. The V end was cut by 1 base, the J end by 2 bases, with 12 bases between. As for this clonotype: Its antigen is unknown.

Study results and limitations: Contracting CD8+ clones were enriched in EMRA, CD4+ mainly in CM and EM. A second wave of clones peaked on day 37, and their SARS-CoV-2 specificity went unconfirmed.

Constant-segment primers and 5'RACE yielded cDNA libraries for TCR alpha and TCR beta, each carrying sample barcodes and UMIs. MiXCR was run by TCRdb on the 5' RACE reads, yielding one entry per CDR3 protein. The profile covers about 620,000 distinct CDR3 sequences, with under 20% appearing a single time and 12% taken by the ten largest. The chain is built from TRBV25-1 and TRBJ1-3; a possible D gene is TRBD1 (5 bases). The receptor comes from an adult woman who had mild COVID-19 (a few samples of this study predate the infection). Cell type and time point are not known. Sequenced sample: PBMCs or a T cell subset sorted from them (not recorded which). The CDR3 DNA reads TGTGCCAGCAGTGAATTCGGTAGGGGCACTGGAAACACCATATATTTT. This codes for CASSEFGRGTGNTIYF. Variable domain in full (rest from reference TRBV25-1 and TRBJ1-3): EADIYQTPRYLVIGTGKKITLECSQTMGHDKMYWYQQDPGMELHLIHYSYGVNSTEKGDLSSESTVSRIRTEHFPLTLESARPSHTSQYLCASSEFGRGTGNTIYFGEGSWLTVV.